These 8 T cell receptor beta chains share one sample of origin, sequenced in a study of CD8 T cells in ankylosing spondylitis. A single record per CDR3 protein comes from TCRdb applying MiXCR to the 5' RACE reads. The sample contains over 100,000 distinct CDR3 sequences, 10% to 12% of which appear only once. The specimen was blood, either unsorted or a sorted T cell fraction (not recorded which). These receptors came from a female donor with ankylosing spondylitis or in good health (not recorded which).

This clonotype was found many times. This chain links TRBV5-1 with TRBJ1-1; 7 bases map to TRBD1. V lost 1 base and J lost 4; bases outside the gene matches: 7. Germline V CDR1 and CDR2: SGHRS, YFSETQ. CDR3 length: 15 amino acids. This CDR3 is CASSLYRQGSTEAFF. The CDR3 DNA reads as TGCGCCAGCAGCTTGTATCGACAGGGAAGCACTGAAGCTTTCTTT.

This clonotype came up many times. This chain links TRBV28 with TRBJ2-4; D is tentatively TRBD1 or TRBD2 (5 bases each). The germline V gene has CDR1 MDHEN and CDR2 SYDVKM. The CDR3 is made up of 14 amino acids. The V gene lost 10 bases and the J gene lost 0 bases, with 13 bases spanning the gap. The CDR3 sequence is CATQEVLAKNIQYF. Written as DNA, the CDR3 is TGTGCCACACAGGAGGTCTTAGCCAAAAACATTCAGTACTTC.

There are many counts of this clonotype. The genes are TRBV5-1 and TRBJ1-6; weak D call: TRBD1 (5 bases). V was shortened by 4 bases and J by 9 bases, with 17 bases between the two germline ends. Looked up from germline, CDR1 is SGHRS and CDR2 is YFSETQ. This CDR3 contains 15 residues. CDR3 residues: CASSPRVLNGSPLHF. The CDR3 DNA reads TGCGCCAGCAGCCCCAGGGTTTTGAACGGTTCACCCCTCCACTTT.

In its sample, this clonotype was seen a few times. The gene calls are TRBV3-1 and TRBJ1-2; 7 positions match TRBD1. Unmatched junction bases numbered 6, after V lost 4 bases and J lost 7 bases. Germline V gene lookup returns CDR1 LGHDT and CDR2 YNNKEL (reference sequence). This CDR3 has 13 amino acids. CDR3 sequence: CASSPRGRGGYTF. CDR3 nucleotide sequence: TGTGCCAGCAGCCCGAGGGGGCGTGGTGGCTACACCTTC.

This clonotype was seen a few times. The chain has TRBV5-1 and TRBJ1-2; D perhaps matches TRBD1 (5 bases). The CDR3 has 14 residues. Deletions cut 4 bases from V and 10 bases from J, with 20 bases between. Germline V lookup: CDR1 SGHRS, CDR2 YFSETQ. The CDR3 sequence: CASSQGTVAAVYTF. The CDR3, as DNA: TGCGCCAGCAGCCAAGGGACCGTAGCTGCTGTCTACACCTTC. The variable domain in full, with the rest retrieved from reference TRBV5-1 and TRBJ1-2, is KAGVTQTPRYLIKTRGQQVTLSCSPISGHRSVSWYQQTPGQGLQFLFEYFSETQRNKGNFPGRFSGRQFSNSRSEMNVSTLELGDSALYLCASSQGTVAAVYTFGSGTRLTVV.

This clonotype was recorded many times. The J gene is TRBJ2-7, the V gene TRBV20-1; 12 bases match TRBD2. The CDR3 totals 13 residues. The V gene end was trimmed by 5 bases and the J gene end by 7 bases; junction bases not matched to a gene: 6. Looked up from germline, CDR1 is DFQATT and CDR2 is SNEGSKA (reference sequence). CDR3 coding DNA: TGCAGTGCTGAGACTAGCGGGGGTGATGAGCAGTACTTC. It yields the protein CSAETSGGDEQYF.

The rearrangement uses TRBV5-1 and TRBJ2-4; D is unclear. The germline gives CDR1 SGHRS, CDR2 YFSETQ. The germline V and J ends were trimmed by 2 bases and 1 base, with 16 bases remaining between them. The CDR3 sequence is 17 residues long. CDR3: CASSLQPEGLAKNIQYF. CDR3 DNA sequence: TGCGCCAGCAGCTTACAACCCGAAGGTTTGGCCAAAAACATTCAGTACTTC.

This clonotype was counted many times. This chain connects TRBV6-2 or TRBV6-3 to TRBJ1-3; D gene uncertain. The length of the CDR3 is 15 residues. Germline values: CDR1 MNHEY, CDR2 SVGEGT. Trimming took 0 bases from V and 1 from J, leaving 7 bases between them. In nucleotides, the CDR3 is TGTGCCAGCAGTTACTCCGGGATATCTGGAAACACCATATATTTT. As protein: CASSYSGISGNTIYF.